Shown below are 15 T cell receptor beta chains from a single sample sequenced in a study of shared clonotypes between healthy human individuals. Naive CD8 cells comprised CD45RO-negative, CCR7-positively selected cells, excluding terminally differentiated effector memory CD45RA+ cells. Data came from immunoSEQ multiplex PCR; TCRdb stores just in-frame clones and leaves some out. In the table there are about 590,000 clones, nearly 97% of which are singletons. Sequences were obtained from naive CD8+ T cells sorted from blood. The receptors stem from a woman in her twenties or thirties in good health.

The CDR3 DNA is TGTGCCAGCAGTCTAGACAGGGGGGGCAATCAGCCCCAGCATTTT. Residues: CASSLDRGGNQPQHF. This sequence joins TRBV27 and TRBJ1-5; 9 bases agree with TRBD1. Germline V lookup: CDR1 MNHEY, CDR2 SMNVEV (reference sequence). The CDR3 is 15 residues long. The ends lost 5 bases at V and 2 bases at J; junction bases unmatched: 4.

The chain carries TRBV5-8 and TRBJ2-1; D perhaps matches TRBD2 (6 bases). The CDR3 length is 15 residues. Trimming stripped 4 bases from V and 6 bases from J, with 17 bases between. In germline, CDR1 is SGHTS, CDR2 YDEGEE. CDR3 in amino acids: CASSPEGVPGNEQFF. CDR3 sequence (DNA): TGTGCCAGCAGCCCGGAGGGAGTGCCGGGCAATGAGCAGTTCTTC.

This clone was counted a single time. J is TRBJ1-5 and V is TRBV4-1; tentative D call: TRBD1 (6 bases). Trimming shortened V by 1 base and J by 10 bases, and 8 bases separated the two germline ends. Per germline, CDR1 MGHRA and CDR2 YSYEKL. This CDR3 is 12 amino acids long. CDR3 bases: TGCGCCAGCAGCCAAGGCAGGGGACCCCAGCATTTT. Translation: CASSQGRGPQHF.

The J gene is TRBJ2-1, the V gene TRBV9; unclear D gene. Trimming took off 3 bases at V and 7 bases at J, with 8 bases between the two ends. Germline CDR1 is SGDLS and CDR2 is YYNGEE. The length of the CDR3 is 12 residues. The DNA of the CDR3 is TGTGCCAGCAGCGAGGTCGATAATGAGCAGTTCTTC. Its translation is CASSEVDNEQFF.

The chain is built from TRBV7-9 and TRBJ1-5; D not resolved. This CDR3 contains 13 residues. From germline, CDR1 is SEHNR and CDR2 FQNEAQ (reference sequence). V lost 4 bases and J lost 8, with 12 bases in between. CDR3 sequence reads: CASSSSRWEPQHF. Written as DNA, the CDR3 is TGTGCCAGCAGCTCGAGTCGTTGGGAGCCCCAGCATTTT. Complete variable domain (other parts from reference TRBV7-9 and TRBJ1-5): DTGVSQNPRHKITKRGQNVTFRCDPISEHNRLYWYRQTLGQGPEFLTYFQNEAQLEKSRLLSDRFSAERPKGSFSTLEIQRTEQGDSAMYLCASSSSRWEPQHFGDGTRLSIL.

This rearrangement joins TRBV21-1 to TRBJ2-7. TRBV21-1 is a listed pseudogene. The CDR3 is 14 amino acids. CDR3 in amino acids: CASTKGESSYEQYF. The DNA of the CDR3 is TGTGCCAGCACCAAGGGGGAGTCCAGCTACGAGCAGTACTTC.

This chain connects TRBV7-9 to TRBJ2-4; TRBD2 is a possible D gene (5 bases). Germline V gene lookup returns CDR1 SEHNR and CDR2 FQNEAQ (reference sequence). V shed 11 bases and J shed 0 bases, with 5 bases lying between them. The CDR3 is made up of 11 amino acids. DNA for the CDR3: TGTGCCGGACTAGCCAAAAACATTCAGTACTTC. This codes for CAGLAKNIQYF.

The chain uses TRBV25-1 and TRBJ2-7; the D is unclear. V lost 6 bases to trimming and J lost 5 bases, with 8 bases between them. The CDR3 has 11 residues. Germline V CDR1 and CDR2: MGHDK, SYGVNS. In DNA form, the CDR3 reads TGTGCCAGCAGCGAGGTGAACGAGCAGTACTTC. Residues: CASSEVNEQYF.

This chain uses TRBV4-1 with TRBJ2-7; 10 bases are shared with TRBD2. This CDR3 has 16 amino acids. J was trimmed by 4 bases and V by 1 base; bases with no gene match: 7. CDR1 and CDR2 from the germline V gene are MGHRA and YSYEKL. The CDR3 nucleotides read TGCGCCAGCAGCCAAGCGTCGGCTAGCGGGAGTTACGAGCAGTACTTC. Translation: CASSQASASGSYEQYF.

This sequence joins TRBV28 and TRBJ1-2; D unclear. Trimming left V 5 bases short and J 0 bases short, with 10 bases between. The CDR3 has 14 amino acids. Germline lookup yields CDR1 MDHEN and CDR2 SYDVKM. Written as DNA, the CDR3 is TGTGCCAGCAGTCCCCTGACAACTAACTATGGCTACACCTTC. Protein sequence: CASSPLTTNYGYTF.

The V gene is TRBV11-3, the J gene TRBJ2-1; no clear D gene. V dropped 3 bases and J dropped 5 bases, with 20 bases sitting between them. The CDR3 has 17 residues. Germline CDR1 reads SGHNT; CDR2 reads YENEEA. In DNA form, the CDR3 reads TGTGCCAGCAGCTTGGGGATCCTAACAACGCTCGACAATGAGCAGTTCTTC. It is translated as CASSLGILTTLDNEQFF. The variable domain in full, with the rest retrieved from reference TRBV11-3 and TRBJ2-1, is EAGVVQSPRYKIIEKKQPVAFWCNPISGHNTLYWYLQNLGQGPELLIRYENEEAVDDSQLPKDRFSAERLKGVDSTLKIQPAELGDSAVYLCASSLGILTTLDNEQFFGPGTRLTVL.

The table lists this clone with a count of one. The chain couples TRBV2 to TRBJ2-1, with TRBD2 matching over 9 bases. V shed 9 bases, J shed 7 bases, and the junction held 7 bases outside the gene matches. The germline CDR1 and CDR2 sequences are SNHLY and FYNNEI. The CDR3 runs to 13 residues. This chain's CDR3 is CARSGREGNEQFF. CDR3 DNA sequence: TGTGCCAGATCGGGGCGGGAGGGTAATGAGCAGTTCTTC.

The chain uses TRBV5-4 and TRBJ2-5; the match to TRBD2 covers 10 bases. CDR1 is SGHNT, CDR2 YYREEE, per germline (reference sequence). CDR3 size: 17 residues. V shed 6 bases, J shed 4 bases, and the junction held 15 bases outside the gene matches. The CDR3 coding sequence is TGTGCCAGCACCGAAGAATTGGTTGTAGCGGGAGGAGAGACCCAGTACTTC. Amino acids: CASTEELVVAGGETQYF.

For the CDR3, the DNA is TGTGCCAGCAGCTTGATTAATTTGGTAGGCTACGAGCAGTACTTC. This encodes CASSLINLVGYEQYF. V usage is TRBV5-6 and J usage is TRBJ2-7, with unresolved D. The CDR3 covers 15 residues. V was cut by 1 base and J by 3 bases, with 14 bases left in between. Germline V lookup: CDR1 SGHDT, CDR2 YYEEEE. Drawing the rest from reference TRBV5-6 and TRBJ2-7, the complete variable domain is DAGVTQSPTHLIKTRGQQVTLRCSPKSGHDTVSWYQQALGQGPQFIFQYYEEEERQRGNFPDRFSGHQFPNYSSELNVNALLLGDSALYLCASSLINLVGYEQYFGPGTRLTVT.

This chain joins TRBV14 and TRBJ2-1; 9 nucleotides match TRBD2. CDR1 is SGHDN, CDR2 FVKESK, per germline. Unmatched junction bases numbered 9, after V lost 1 base and J lost 8 bases. The CDR3 length is 16 residues. CDR3 region: CASSQVGVAGADEQFF. CDR3 sequence (DNA): TGTGCCAGCAGCCAAGTAGGAGTAGCGGGAGCCGATGAGCAGTTCTTC. The variable domain in full, with the rest retrieved from reference TRBV14 and TRBJ2-1, is EAGVTQFPSHSVIEKGQTVTLRCDPISGHDNLYWYRRVMGKEIKFLLHFVKESKQDESGMPNNRFLAERTGGTYSTLKVQPAELEDSGVYFCASSQVGVAGADEQFFGPGTRLTVL.